This section outlines one TCR beta chain sequence together with its context. The antigen is not known. Treatment here: roughly 10-day PBMC culture with coronavirus spike peptide pools or control peptides (ViraFEST assay). This entry belongs to a study of vaccination and CD4 T cells after COVID-19. The CDR3 is 14 residues long. V lost 3 bases, J lost 1 base, and 11 bases lay in between. Per germline, CDR1 DFQATT and CDR2 SNEGSKA (reference sequence). Oncomine TCR Beta short-read sequencing was applied to DNA from cultured CD4+ T cells. TCRdb analysed the PCR reads with MiXCR anew, one entry per CDR3 protein. The sample lists about 11,000 distinct CDR3 sequences; roughly 46% were seen once.

Sequenced input: CD4+ T cells from blood, cultured in vitro. This TCR was recovered from a human donor who had recovered from COVID-19. This chain connects TRBV20-1 to TRBJ2-3; no reliable D call. This CDR3 reads CSASGSGGTDTQYF. The CDR3 DNA reads as TGCAGTGCTAGTGGATCCGGCGGCACAGATACGCAGTATTTT.